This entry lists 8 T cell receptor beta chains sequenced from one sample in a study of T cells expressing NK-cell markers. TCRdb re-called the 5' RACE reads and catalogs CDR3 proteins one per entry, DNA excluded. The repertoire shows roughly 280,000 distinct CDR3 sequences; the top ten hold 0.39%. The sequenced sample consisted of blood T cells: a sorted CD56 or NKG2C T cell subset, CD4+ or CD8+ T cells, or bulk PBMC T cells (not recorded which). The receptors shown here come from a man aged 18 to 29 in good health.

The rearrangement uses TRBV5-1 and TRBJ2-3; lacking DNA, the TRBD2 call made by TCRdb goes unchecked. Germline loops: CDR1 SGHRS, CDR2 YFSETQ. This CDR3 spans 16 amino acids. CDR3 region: CASSLRTGGGTDTQYF.

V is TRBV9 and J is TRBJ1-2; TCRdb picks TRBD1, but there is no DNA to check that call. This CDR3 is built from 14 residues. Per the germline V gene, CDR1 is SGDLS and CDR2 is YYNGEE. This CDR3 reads CASSVTGGVDGYTF.

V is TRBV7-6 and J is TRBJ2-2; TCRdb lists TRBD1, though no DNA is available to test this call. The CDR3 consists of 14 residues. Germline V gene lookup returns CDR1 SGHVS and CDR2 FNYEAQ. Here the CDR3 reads CASSLAGRTGELFF. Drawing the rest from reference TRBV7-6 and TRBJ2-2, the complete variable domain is GAGVSQSPRYKVTKRGQDVALRCDPISGHVSLYWYRQALGQGPEFLTYFNYEAQQDKSGLPNDRFSAERPEGSISTLTIQRTEQRDSAMYRCASSLAGRTGELFFGEGSRLTVL.

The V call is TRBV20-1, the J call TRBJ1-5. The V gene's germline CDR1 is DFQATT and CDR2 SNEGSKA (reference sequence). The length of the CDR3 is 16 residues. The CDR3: CSARDPQETSNQPQHF.

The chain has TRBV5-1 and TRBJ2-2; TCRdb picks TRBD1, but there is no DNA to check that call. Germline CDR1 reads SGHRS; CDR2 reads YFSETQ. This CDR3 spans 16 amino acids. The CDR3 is CASSFYGTYKGGELFF.

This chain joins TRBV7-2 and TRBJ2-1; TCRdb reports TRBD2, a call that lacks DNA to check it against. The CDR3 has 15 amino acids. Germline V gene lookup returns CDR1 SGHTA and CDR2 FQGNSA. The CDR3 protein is CASSFAAGREGEQFF.

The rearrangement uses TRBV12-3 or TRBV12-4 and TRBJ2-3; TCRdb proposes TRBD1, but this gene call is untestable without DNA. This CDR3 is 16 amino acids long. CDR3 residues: CASSLYGTLDADTQYF.

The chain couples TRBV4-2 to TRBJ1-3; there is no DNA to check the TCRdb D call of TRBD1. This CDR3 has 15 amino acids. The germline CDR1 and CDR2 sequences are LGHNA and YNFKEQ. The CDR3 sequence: CASSQPPDSGNTIYF.